Here is one TCR beta chain with its context. Stage II-IVA oral cavity squamous cell carcinoma was new and untreated by systemic or radiation therapy. The CDR3 has 14 amino acids. Germline CDR1 LNHNV, CDR2 YYDKDF (reference sequence). Trimming took 2 bases from V and 3 from J, leaving 11 bases between them. Sequencing was performed with immunoSEQ multiplex PCR; in TCRdb, only in-frame clones are kept and a portion is missing. This table has 75,000 or so clones, 84% appearing once. The sample belongs to a study of neoadjuvant anti-PD-1 for oral cavity cancer. This TCR was sampled from a person aged 35-80 years with oral cavity squamous cell carcinoma. The specimen was PBMCs, collected before nivolumab (anti-PD-1) treatment. The chain recombines TRBV15 with TRBJ2-7; D unclear. The CDR3 nucleotides read TGTGCCACCAGCAGATCGGTCCCTGGCTACGAGCAGTACTTC. Protein: CATSRSVPGYEQYF.